The present T cell receptor beta chain was sequenced within a study of blood T cell repertoires in COVID-19. Study at large: Samples of COVID-19 (acute and convalescent) were obtained from the United States, Italy and Spain. Sources were T cells, B-cell-depleted T cells, or PBMCs; the material itself was cDNA or gDNA.

Per the authors' pipeline: Scientists estimated how many nucleated cells there were by amplifying reference gene primers. Produced via immunoSEQ multiplex PCR; TCRdb's table is partial and in-frame only. The DNA was the basis for D and trimming; V, J and clone size are from that table. The repertoire holds about 72,000 clones, with about nine tenths as singletons. Sequencing input: peripheral blood. This TCR was sampled from an older woman with acute or convalescent COVID-19.

As DNA, the CDR3 is TGCGCCAGCAGCCAGCTGACAGTTACCGAAGCTTTCTTT. Protein sequence: CASSQLTVTEAFF. V and J are TRBV4-1 and TRBJ1-1; the D gene is possibly TRBD1 (5 bases). Trimming removed 3 bases at V and 8 bases at J, with 13 bases between. Germline V gene lookup returns CDR1 MGHRA and CDR2 YSYEKL. This CDR3 comprises 13 residues.